This T cell receptor (beta chain) came from a study of cytomegalovirus exposure and HLA in healthy donors. About the research overall: The same platform as the approximately 670 first-cohort repertoires was used for the 130 or so validation repertoires, a later analysis reported. The study's findings and limits: Most sequenced TCRs were rare (though some public TCRs occurred in many donors). A few CMV-associated chains proved CMV antigen-specific in vitro.

V lost 3 bases, J lost 4 bases, and 4 bases stayed unmatched. This CDR3 contains 15 residues. The V gene's germline CDR1 is LNHDA and CDR2 SQIVND (reference sequence). Using immunoSEQ multiplex PCR, the repertoire was profiled, and TCRdb retains in-frame clones only, with some absent. This table holds tens of thousands of clones, approximately 96% found once. Worth noting for this clone: Its target is unknown.

The receptor was derived from a man aged 18-30 years in good health and CMV-seronegative. Sequenced input: PBMCs. V usage is TRBV19 and J usage is TRBJ2-3, with TRBD2 identical over 10 bases. The CDR3 nucleotides read TGTGCCAGTAGTATTACTAGCGGGACCCCAGATACGCAGTATTTT. Its protein product is CASSITSGTPDTQYF.